The sequence of this TCR beta chain was determined in a study of blood T cells in healthy people across ages. Combining a sample-barcoded 5' primer with a J-beta primer mix, a second PCR ran for 7 to 11 cycles. MiXCR was run by TCRdb on the 5' RACE reads, yielding one entry per CDR3 protein. The sample consists of 920,000 or so distinct CDR3 sequences, 40% to 50% of them appearing once. In the case of this clonotype: The junction departs from germline at one end; a sequencing error may be responsible.

The CDR3 has 17 residues. CDR1 is SGHRS, CDR2 YFSETQ, per germline. The rearrangement links TRBV5-1 to TRBJ2-1; 10 nucleotides match TRBD2. Sample: blood. The clonotype was recovered from a woman aged 60-75 years in good health. The CDR3 is CASSLVSSGSSYNERFF. The CDR3 bases are TGCGCCAGCAGCTTAGTTTCTAGCGGGAGCTCCTACAATGAGCGGTTCTTC.